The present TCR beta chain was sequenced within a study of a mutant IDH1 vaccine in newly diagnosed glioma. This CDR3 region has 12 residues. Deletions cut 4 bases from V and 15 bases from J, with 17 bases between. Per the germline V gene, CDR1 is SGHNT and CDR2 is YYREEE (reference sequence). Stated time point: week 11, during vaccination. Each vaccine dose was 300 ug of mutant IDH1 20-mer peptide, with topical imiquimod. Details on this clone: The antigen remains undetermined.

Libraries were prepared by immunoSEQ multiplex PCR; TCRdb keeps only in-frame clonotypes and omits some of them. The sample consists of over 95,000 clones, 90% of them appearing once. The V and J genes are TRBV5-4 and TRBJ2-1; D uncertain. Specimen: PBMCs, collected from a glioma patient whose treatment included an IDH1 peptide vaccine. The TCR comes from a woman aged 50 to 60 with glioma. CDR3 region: CASSKEEGYTFF. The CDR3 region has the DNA TGTGCCAGCAGCAAAGAAGAAGGGTATACGTTCTTC.